These T cell receptor beta chains were read from a single sample in a study of regulatory T cells in long-lasting Graves disease. One entry per CDR3 protein, called by TCRdb with MiXCR from the multiplex PCR reads. The sample includes 300,000 to 400,000 distinct CDR3 sequences, about 18% seen only once; the top ten take 35% to 45%. The material was peripheral blood mononuclear cells (PBMCs), obtained at new diagnosis, from a patient treated with antithyroid drugs. These receptors originate from a female donor with Graves disease. Each CDR3 is given with its conserved first and last residue. Fields, in order: J gene, V gene, D gene, clone size, CDR3 DNA, CDR3 protein. The D gene is left open where the match is weak. Clone size is shown for a subset of rows, as once, few, many or a class of expanded clone.

j_gene: TRBJ2-4; v_gene: TRBV5-4; d_gene: NA; abundance: NA; CDR3nt: TGTGCCAGCAGCCGCGATACAGGGCTCGGAAACATTCAGTACTTC; CDR3aa: CASSRDTGLGNIQYF
j_gene: TRBJ2-1; v_gene: TRBV7-8; d_gene: TRBD2; abundance: many; CDR3nt: TGTGCCAGCAGCCCCTCCTACGGACTAGCAGGGGAAAATGAGCAGTTCTTC; CDR3aa: CASSPSYGLAGENEQFF
j_gene: TRBJ2-2; v_gene: TRBV5-1; d_gene: NA; abundance: NA; CDR3nt: TGCGCCAGCAGTATTACGGGAGAGGCGAACACCGGGGAGCTGTTTTTT; CDR3aa: CASSITGEANTGELFF
j_gene: TRBJ2-7; v_gene: TRBV5-1; d_gene: NA; abundance: NA; CDR3nt: TGCGCCAGCAGCTTGACCCGACAGTTTAGCGAGCAGTACTTC; CDR3aa: CASSLTRQFSEQYF
j_gene: TRBJ1-6; v_gene: TRBV30; d_gene: TRBD1; abundance: few; CDR3nt: TGTGCCTGGAGTGTAGGGGGACAGGGGTCCTCCTATAATTCACCCCTCCACTTT; CDR3aa: CAWSVGGQGSSYNSPLHF
j_gene: TRBJ1-2; v_gene: TRBV7-2; d_gene: NA; abundance: many; CDR3nt: TGTGCCAGCAGCTCCCGGATCGGTCGGACAGCCTATGGCTACACCTTC; CDR3aa: CASSSRIGRTAYGYTF
j_gene: TRBJ2-1; v_gene: TRBV2; d_gene: TRBD2; abundance: many; CDR3nt: TGTGCCAGCAGTGAAGGGGGCGGGAGGGCCTACAATGAGCAGTTCTTC; CDR3aa: CASSEGGGRAYNEQFF
j_gene: TRBJ2-3; v_gene: TRBV7-2; d_gene: TRBD2; abundance: many; CDR3nt: TGTGCCAGCAGCTCACTAGCGGCTACCACAGATACGCAGTATTTT; CDR3aa: CASSSLAATTDTQYF
j_gene: TRBJ2-7; v_gene: TRBV6-1; d_gene: TRBD1; abundance: NA; CDR3nt: TGTGCCAGCACACCGGGACAGGGCTACGAGCAGTACTTC; CDR3aa: CASTPGQGYEQYF
j_gene: TRBJ2-3; v_gene: TRBV27; d_gene: TRBD1; abundance: many; CDR3nt: TGTGCCAGCAGTTTGGGGACAGGGCACACAGATACGCAGTATTTT; CDR3aa: CASSLGTGHTDTQYF
j_gene: TRBJ2-7; v_gene: TRBV27; d_gene: NA; abundance: many; CDR3nt: TGTGCCAGCAGTTTGGCGGCTCCAGGGCCCTACGAGCAGTACTTC; CDR3aa: CASSLAAPGPYEQYF
j_gene: TRBJ1-3; v_gene: TRBV15; d_gene: TRBD1; abundance: many; CDR3nt: TGTGCCACCAGCAGAGAGGGACAGTTTGGAAACACCATATATTTT; CDR3aa: CATSREGQFGNTIYF
j_gene: TRBJ2-2; v_gene: TRBV28; d_gene: TRBD1; abundance: once; CDR3nt: TGTGCCAGCAGTCTCCGCGGACAGGGGGCAGCTAACGGGGAGCTGTTTTTT; CDR3aa: CASSLRGQGAANGELFF
j_gene: TRBJ2-2; v_gene: TRBV2; d_gene: NA; abundance: many; CDR3nt: TGTGCCAGCAACAGGGACGAGGGCGGGGAGCTGTTTTTT; CDR3aa: CASNRDEGGELFF
j_gene: TRBJ2-1; v_gene: TRBV20-1; d_gene: TRBD2; abundance: NA; CDR3nt: TGCAGTGCTACGAAACTAGCGAGGGCGGAGGGAGAGAACAATGAGCAGTTCTTC; CDR3aa: CSATKLARAEGENNEQFF
j_gene: TRBJ2-7; v_gene: TRBV7-9; d_gene: NA; abundance: many; CDR3nt: TGTGCCAGCAGCCCCGGGGTGACCCCCTACGAGCAGTACTTC; CDR3aa: CASSPGVTPYEQYF
j_gene: TRBJ2-7; v_gene: TRBV27; d_gene: NA; abundance: many; CDR3nt: TGTGCCAGCAGTCTAAAGGGGCCCTACGAGCAGTACTTC; CDR3aa: CASSLKGPYEQYF
j_gene: TRBJ2-7; v_gene: TRBV27; d_gene: NA; abundance: NA; CDR3nt: TGTGCCAGCAACCGAAAGGGGGGTCACTACGAGCAGCACTTC; CDR3aa: CASNRKGGHYEQHF
j_gene: TRBJ2-3; v_gene: TRBV6-1; d_gene: NA; abundance: NA; CDR3nt: TGTGCCAGCACTCTGACCCTCACAGATACGCAGTATTTT; CDR3aa: CASTLTLTDTQYF
j_gene: TRBJ1-4; v_gene: TRBV3-1; d_gene: NA; abundance: NA; CDR3nt: TGTGCCAGCAGCCAAGCTAAGGGGAGACTGTTTTTT; CDR3aa: CASSQAKGRLFF
j_gene: TRBJ2-6; v_gene: TRBV6-2/TRBV6-3; d_gene: NA; abundance: many; CDR3nt: TGTGCCAGCAGTTTGTCTGGCTCTGGGGCCAACGTCCTGACTTTC; CDR3aa: CASSLSGSGANVLTF
j_gene: TRBJ2-7; v_gene: TRBV20-1; d_gene: TRBD2; abundance: many; CDR3nt: TGCAGTGCTAGAGTTCCGGGCGGGAGGGCCACCGAGCAGTACTTC; CDR3aa: CSARVPGGRATEQYF
j_gene: TRBJ2-1; v_gene: TRBV11-3; d_gene: TRBD2; abundance: many; CDR3nt: TGTGCCAGCAGCTTGGGGGGAGGGCCTATATTAAATGAGCAGTTCTTC; CDR3aa: CASSLGGGPILNEQFF